What follows are 17 T cell receptor beta chains derived from one specimen sequenced in a study of T cells in localized non-small cell lung cancer (dated by TCRdb to about 2020). The library was produced with the immunoSEQ multiplex PCR assay. This is the immuneACCESS table as TCRdb keeps it, with only in-frame sequences that have V and J called. A part of the clones is gone; compared with another copy, unresolved V genes explain less than half, and the rest is unexplained. The sample table holds 15,000 to 25,000 clones, of which just over 90% were seen once. Of the sample, less than 5% falls within the top ten clones. The specimen comprised peripheral blood, sampled before any cancer treatment. The source is an older male donor with stage I squamous cell lung carcinoma.

This chain connects TRBV27 to TRBJ2-5; a weak D match, TRBD1 (5 bases). V was cut by 6 bases and J by 3 bases, with 11 bases left in between. The CDR3 loop spans 13 amino acids. CDR1 MNHEY and CDR2 SMNVEV come from the germline V gene (reference sequence). In DNA, the CDR3 is TGTGCCAGCAGACCTCTAGGGGAAGAGACCCAGTACTTC. This encodes CASRPLGEETQYF.

V usage is TRBV7-6 and J usage is TRBJ2-2; D not resolved. This CDR3 contains 12 residues. Between the trimmed V and J ends, which lost 5 bases and 4 bases, there was a span of 5 bases. Germline V gives CDR1 SGHVS, CDR2 FNYEAQ. The CDR3 region has the DNA TGTGCCAGCAGCCACTCCACCGGGGAGCTGTTTTTT. Translation: CASSHSTGELFF.

The chain recombines TRBV28 with TRBJ2-2; 8 nucleotides agree with TRBD1. This CDR3 spans 14 amino acids. Germline trimming cut 4 bases from V and 4 bases from J; bases unmatched to any gene: 2. Germline CDR1 is MDHEN and CDR2 is SYDVKM. CDR3 nucleotides: TGTGCCAGCAGTTGGACAGGGTCCACCGGGGAGCTGTTTTTT. It encodes CASSWTGSTGELFF.

The chain links TRBV19 to TRBJ2-7, with D perhaps given as TRBD1 or TRBD2 (5 bases each). The CDR3 extends over 15 amino acids. Per the germline V gene, CDR1 is LNHDA and CDR2 is SQIVND (reference sequence). Trimming took 3 bases from V and 3 from J, leaving 15 bases between them. CDR3 in amino acids: CASSIMVAGGYEQYF. DNA for the CDR3: TGTGCCAGTAGTATCATGGTAGCTGGGGGCTACGAGCAGTACTTC. Complete variable domain (other parts from reference TRBV19 and TRBJ2-7): DGGITQSPKYLFRKEGQNVTLSCEQNLNHDAMYWYRQDPGQGLRLIYYSQIVNDFQKGDIAEGYSVSREKKESFPLTVTSAQKNPTAFYLCASSIMVAGGYEQYFGPGTRLTVT.

The chain has TRBV25-1 and TRBJ1-5; TRBD1 might be the D (5 bases). The CDR3 is 15 amino acids. The V end was cut by 5 bases, the J end by 6 bases, with 17 bases between. Germline CDR1 is MGHDK and CDR2 is SYGVNS. CDR3 sequence (DNA): TGTGCCAGCAGTCCAAGTGGGGGAGTGGGTCAGCCCCAGCATTTT. The encoded protein is CASSPSGGVGQPQHF.

The V and J genes are TRBV29-1 and TRBJ2-7; tentative D call: TRBD1 (5 bases). The germline V gene encodes CDR1 SQVTM and CDR2 ANQGSEA. CDR3 length: 11 amino acids. V lost 4 bases and J 3 bases, leaving 7 bases between the germline ends. The CDR3 nucleotides read TGCAGCGTTGCTCAGGGCTACGAGCAGTACTTC. Translated: CSVAQGYEQYF.

The chain has TRBV29-1 and TRBJ1-2; TRBD1 agrees at 10 bases. V gave up 4 bases and J gave up 4 bases; unmatched junction bases: 6. CDR1 SQVTM and CDR2 ANQGSEA come from the germline V gene. This CDR3 has 14 amino acids. The CDR3 is CSVGGQGTPYGYTF. In nucleotides, the CDR3 is TGCAGCGTTGGGGGACAGGGGACCCCCTATGGCTACACCTTC.

The V call is TRBV25-1, the J call TRBJ2-2; D is perhaps TRBD1 (6 bases). The V gene's germline CDR1 is MGHDK and CDR2 SYGVNS. V dropped 4 bases and J dropped 2 bases, with 14 bases sitting between them. The CDR3 has 16 residues. In DNA form, the CDR3 reads TGTGCCAGCAGTGGAGGGCACAGGGCCAACACCGGGGAGCTGTTTTTT. This codes for CASSGGHRANTGELFF.

CDR3 region: CASSLPSGGGRPPSNEQFF. CDR3 DNA: TGTGCCAGCAGCTTACCAAGCGGGGGAGGGCGACCCCCCTCCAATGAGCAGTTCTTC. This chain joins TRBV7-2 and TRBJ2-1; 8 bases align to TRBD2. This CDR3 has 19 amino acids. In germline, CDR1 is SGHTA, CDR2 FQGNSA. Losses at the gene ends were 2 bases for V and 6 bases for J; bases not matched to a gene: 18.

The chain links TRBV4-1 to TRBJ1-1; D not resolved. Germline loops: CDR1 MGHRA, CDR2 YSYEKL. The CDR3 consists of 16 residues. V was shortened by 0 bases and J by 4 bases, with 15 bases between the two germline ends. The CDR3 nucleotides are TGCGCCAGCAGCCAAGATGTAATCCCCAGTGGCACTGAAGCTTTCTTT. Translating gives CASSQDVIPSGTEAFF.

A few counts support this clone. The chain recombines TRBV9 with TRBJ2-5; 11 bases align to TRBD2. CDR1 is SGDLS and CDR2 is YYNGEE in the germline V gene. The CDR3 loop spans 16 amino acids. V dropped 4 bases and J dropped 5; count of bases not matched to a gene: 10. CDR3 amino acids: CASSPAASGRRETQYF. CDR3 DNA sequence: TGTGCCAGCAGCCCTGCAGCTAGCGGGAGGAGGGAGACCCAGTACTTC. The whole variable domain, remainder taken from reference TRBV9 and TRBJ2-5, is DSGVTQTPKHLITATGQRVTLRCSPRSGDLSVYWYQQSLDQGLQFLIQYYNGEERAKGNILERFSAQQFPDLHSELNLSSLELGDSALYFCASSPAASGRRETQYFGPGTRLLVL.

The chain links TRBV4-3 to TRBJ1-3; unclear D gene. Germline CDR1 reads LGHNA; CDR2 reads YSLEER. This CDR3 contains 17 residues. V lost 0 bases to trimming and J lost 0 bases, with 12 bases between them. The DNA of the CDR3 is TGCGCCAGCAGCCAAGATCGCGGCAGTGGCTCTGGAAACACCATATATTTT. Translating it yields CASSQDRGSGSGNTIYF.

V is TRBV9 and J is TRBJ2-5; the D gene is possibly TRBD1 (6 bases). The CDR3 loop spans 14 amino acids. The V gene lost 4 bases and the J gene lost 5 bases, with 15 bases spanning the gap. Germline V CDR1 and CDR2: SGDLS, YYNGEE. The CDR3 loop is CASSNLKRGETQYF. CDR3 nucleotide sequence: TGTGCCAGCAGCAATCTCAAGAGGGGGGAGACCCAGTACTTC.

This chain joins TRBV5-1 and TRBJ2-7; 7 positions agree with TRBD2. The V gene end was trimmed by 0 bases and the J gene end by 6 bases; junction bases not matched to a gene: 3. The germline CDR1 and CDR2 sequences are SGHRS and YFSETQ. The CDR3 loop spans 13 amino acids. CDR3 residues: CASSLVPGGEQYF. CDR3 DNA: TGCGCCAGCAGCTTGGTGCCGGGAGGCGAGCAGTACTTC.

For the CDR3, the DNA is TGTGCCAGCAGCGCCGTGGGGACTAGTCGGTTACGGGAGACCCAGTACTTC. Protein sequence: CASSAVGTSRLRETQYF. The rearrangement joins TRBV9 to TRBJ2-5; 8 bases map to TRBD2. This CDR3 is 17 amino acids long. V was clipped by 3 bases and J by 5 bases; unmatched bases: 15. In germline, CDR1 is SGDLS, CDR2 YYNGEE.

This chain uses TRBV9 with TRBJ1-2; D uncertain. V lost 0 bases and J lost 1, with 7 bases in between. The CDR3 is made up of 14 amino acids. CDR1 is SGDLS, CDR2 YYNGEE, per germline. CDR3 DNA sequence: TGTGCCAGCAGCGTAGGAGAGGATAACTATGGCTACACCTTC. Translation gives CASSVGEDNYGYTF. The entire variable domain, with the rest obtained from reference TRBV9 and TRBJ1-2, is as follows: DSGVTQTPKHLITATGQRVTLRCSPRSGDLSVYWYQQSLDQGLQFLIQYYNGEERAKGNILERFSAQQFPDLHSELNLSSLELGDSALYFCASSVGEDNYGYTFGSGTRLTVV.

The count of this clone is one. The chain joins TRBV2 to TRBJ2-4, with 11 bases identical to TRBD2. The CDR3 sequence is 18 residues long. Germline CDR1 is SNHLY and CDR2 is FYNNEI. The V segment lost 8 bases and the J segment 5 bases; nucleotides outside the gene matches: 17. In DNA, the CDR3 is TGTGCCAGCCGCCGACTTCTTAGCGGGAGGGCCGTAGAAAACATTCAGTACTTC. This translates into CASRRLLSGRAVENIQYF.